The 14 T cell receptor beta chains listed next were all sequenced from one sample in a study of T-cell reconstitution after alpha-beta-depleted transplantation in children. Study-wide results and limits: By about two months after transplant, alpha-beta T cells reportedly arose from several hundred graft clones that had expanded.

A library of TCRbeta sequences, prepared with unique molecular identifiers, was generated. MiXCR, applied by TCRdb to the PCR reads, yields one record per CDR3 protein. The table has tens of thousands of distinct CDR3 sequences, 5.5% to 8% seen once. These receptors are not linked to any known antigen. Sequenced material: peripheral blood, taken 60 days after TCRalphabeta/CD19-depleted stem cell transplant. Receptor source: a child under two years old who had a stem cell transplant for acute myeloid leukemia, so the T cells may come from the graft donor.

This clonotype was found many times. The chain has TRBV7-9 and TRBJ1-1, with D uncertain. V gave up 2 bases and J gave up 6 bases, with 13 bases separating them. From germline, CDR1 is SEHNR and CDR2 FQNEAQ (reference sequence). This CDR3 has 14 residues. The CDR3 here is CASSLFGVKSEAFF. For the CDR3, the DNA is TGTGCCAGCAGCTTATTTGGGGTTAAGTCTGAAGCTTTCTTT.

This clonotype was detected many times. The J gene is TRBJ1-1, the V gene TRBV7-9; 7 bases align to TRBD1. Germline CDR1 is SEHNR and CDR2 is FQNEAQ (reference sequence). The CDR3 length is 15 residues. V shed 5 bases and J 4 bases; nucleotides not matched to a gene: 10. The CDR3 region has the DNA TGTGCCAGCAGCGCGTGGGACAGTGGGGGCACTGAAGCTTTCTTT. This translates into CASSAWDSGGTEAFF.

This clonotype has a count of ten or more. CDR3 residues: CATSGIGRGGGELFF. CDR3 nucleotide sequence: TGTGCCACCAGTGGGATAGGGAGAGGAGGCGGGGAGCTGTTTTTT. This chain links TRBV24-1 with TRBJ2-2, with D perhaps matching TRBD2 (5 bases). CDR1 and CDR2 from the germline V gene are KGHDR and SFDVKD. The CDR3 has 15 residues. With 5 bases removed from V and 7 bases from J, the gap between germline ends came to 16 bases.

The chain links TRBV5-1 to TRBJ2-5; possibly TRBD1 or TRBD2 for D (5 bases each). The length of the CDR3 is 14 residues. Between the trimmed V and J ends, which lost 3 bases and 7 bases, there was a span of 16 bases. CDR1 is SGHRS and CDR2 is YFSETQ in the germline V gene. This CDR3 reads CASSSLRGDGTQYF. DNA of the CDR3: TGCGCCAGCAGCTCTCTCCGTGGGGACGGGACCCAGTACTTC. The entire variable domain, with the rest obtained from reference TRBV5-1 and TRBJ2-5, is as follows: KAGVTQTPRYLIKTRGQQVTLSCSPISGHRSVSWYQQTPGQGLQFLFEYFSETQRNKGNFPGRFSGRQFSNSRSEMNVSTLELGDSALYLCASSSLRGDGTQYFGPGTRLLVL.

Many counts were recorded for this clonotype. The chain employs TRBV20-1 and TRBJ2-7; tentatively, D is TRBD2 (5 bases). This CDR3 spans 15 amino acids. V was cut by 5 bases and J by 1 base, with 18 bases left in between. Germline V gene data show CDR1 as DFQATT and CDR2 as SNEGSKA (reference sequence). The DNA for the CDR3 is TGCAGTGCTCCGTCCATCTTGGGAGTTTCCTACGAGCAGTACTTC. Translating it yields CSAPSILGVSYEQYF.

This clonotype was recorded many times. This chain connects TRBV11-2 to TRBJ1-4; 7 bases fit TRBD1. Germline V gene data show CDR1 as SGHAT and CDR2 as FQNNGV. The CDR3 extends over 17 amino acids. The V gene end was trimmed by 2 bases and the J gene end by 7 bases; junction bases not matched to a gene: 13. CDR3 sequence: CASSLNSGTVRFEKLFF. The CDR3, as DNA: TGTGCCAGCAGCTTAAATAGCGGGACAGTTAGATTTGAAAAACTGTTTTTT.

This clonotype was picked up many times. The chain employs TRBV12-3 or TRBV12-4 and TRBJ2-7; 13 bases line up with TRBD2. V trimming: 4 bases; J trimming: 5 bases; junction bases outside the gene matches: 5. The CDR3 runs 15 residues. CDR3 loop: CASSSRTSGSHEQYF. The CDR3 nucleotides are TGTGCCAGCAGTTCCAGGACTAGCGGGAGCCACGAGCAGTACTTC.

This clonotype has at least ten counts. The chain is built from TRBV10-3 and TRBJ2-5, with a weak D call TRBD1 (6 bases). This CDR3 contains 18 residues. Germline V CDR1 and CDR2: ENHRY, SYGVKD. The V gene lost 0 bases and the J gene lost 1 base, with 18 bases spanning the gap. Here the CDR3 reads CAISESIGDTSFQETQYF. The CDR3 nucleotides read TGTGCCATCAGTGAGTCGATAGGGGACACCTCCTTCCAAGAGACCCAGTACTTC.

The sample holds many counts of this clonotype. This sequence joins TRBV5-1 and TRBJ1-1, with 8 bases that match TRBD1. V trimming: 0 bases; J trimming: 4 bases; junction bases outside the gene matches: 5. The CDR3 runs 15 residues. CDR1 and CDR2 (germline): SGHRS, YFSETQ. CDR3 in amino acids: CASSLASDRGTEAFF. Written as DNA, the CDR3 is TGCGCCAGCAGCTTGGCCTCCGACAGGGGCACTGAAGCTTTCTTT.

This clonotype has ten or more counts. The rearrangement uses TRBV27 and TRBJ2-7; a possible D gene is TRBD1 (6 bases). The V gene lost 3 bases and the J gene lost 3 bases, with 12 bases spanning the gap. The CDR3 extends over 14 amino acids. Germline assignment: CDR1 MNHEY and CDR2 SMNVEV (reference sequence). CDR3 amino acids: CASSFRTVGYEQYF. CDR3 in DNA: TGTGCCAGCAGTTTCCGGACAGTGGGCTACGAGCAGTACTTC.

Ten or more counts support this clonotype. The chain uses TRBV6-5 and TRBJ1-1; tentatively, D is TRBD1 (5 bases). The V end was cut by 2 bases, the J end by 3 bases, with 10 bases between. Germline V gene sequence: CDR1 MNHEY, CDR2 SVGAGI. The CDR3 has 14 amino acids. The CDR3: CASSYGTSHTEAFF. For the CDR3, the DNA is TGTGCCAGCAGTTACGGGACTTCCCACACTGAAGCTTTCTTT.

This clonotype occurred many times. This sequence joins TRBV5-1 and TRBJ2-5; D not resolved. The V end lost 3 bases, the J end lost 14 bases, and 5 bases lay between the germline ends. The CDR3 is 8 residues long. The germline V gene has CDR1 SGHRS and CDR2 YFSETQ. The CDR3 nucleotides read TGCGCCAGCAGCTGGGTCTACTTC. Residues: CASSWVYF.

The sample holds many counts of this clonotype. CDR3 in amino acids: CASSADRGRETQYF. The CDR3 DNA reads as TGTGCCAGCAGCGCTGACAGGGGACGAGAGACCCAGTACTTC. The V gene is TRBV9, the J gene TRBJ2-5; 8 nucleotides agree with TRBD1. Trimming took 3 bases from V and 4 from J; bases not matched to a gene: 5. CDR1 is SGDLS, CDR2 YYNGEE, per germline. This CDR3 is 14 amino acids long.

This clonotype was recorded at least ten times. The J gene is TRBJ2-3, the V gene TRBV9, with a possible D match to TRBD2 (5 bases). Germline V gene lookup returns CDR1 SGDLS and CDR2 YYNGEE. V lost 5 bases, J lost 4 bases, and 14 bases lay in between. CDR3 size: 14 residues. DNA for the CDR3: TGTGCCAGCAGTGAGGGCGGAGGCGCAGATACGCAGTATTTT. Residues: CASSEGGGADTQYF.